This T cell receptor beta chain was found in a study of blood T cell repertoires in COVID-19. Germline values: CDR1 LNHDA, CDR2 SQIVND (reference sequence). V lost 3 bases to trimming and J lost 0 bases; unmatched junction nucleotides: 3. The CDR3 spans 15 residues. Across about two dozen US areas, participants ranged in age from 18 to 89 years. How the authors handled the data: Reference gene primers were amplified, and this amplification served to estimate nucleated cell counts. Here immunoSEQ multiplex PCR was the method, and the copy in TCRdb shows in-frame clones only, minus some. V, J and clone size derive from that table, while D and trimming were established from the DNA sequence. The profile covers 200,000 to 300,000 clones, with roughly 83% appearing a single time and approximately 2% taken by the ten largest.

The sequence came from a woman aged 50 to 65 who had recovered from COVID-19. Sequencing used PBMCs or T cells enriched from blood (not recorded which). This chain links TRBV19 with TRBJ2-7, with 9 bases lining up with TRBD1. Here the CDR3 reads CASSIGTGFSYEQYF. The CDR3 coding sequence is TGTGCCAGTAGTATCGGGACAGGGTTCTCCTACGAGCAGTACTTC.